This TCR beta chain was captured in a study of T cells in Graves' hyperthyroidism and ophthalmopathy. This clonotype was seen a few times. A clone one base away is much larger, so this may be a read error. RNA transcripts provided the source from which TCR beta CDR3 regions were amplified. Using the HTBI primer set, a first-round RT-PCR was run on the TCR CDR3. One entry per CDR3 protein, called by TCRdb with MiXCR from the multiplex PCR reads. The sample consists of 350,000 to 400,000 distinct CDR3 sequences, about 18% of them appearing once. The germline gives CDR1 DFQATT, CDR2 SNEGSKA (reference sequence). The CDR3 runs to 18 residues. After removal of 4 bases from V and 2 bases from J, the junction contained 15 bases not matched to a gene.

Material for sequencing was blood. The chain uses TRBV20-1 and TRBJ1-5; 9 bases line up with TRBD1. This clonotype was sampled from a woman in her late teens or twenties with Graves' hyperthyroidism. The CDR3 region is CSAMGDRDGPLCNQPQHF. The CDR3 region has the DNA TGCAGTGCTATGGGGGACAGGGACGGCCCTTTGTGCAATCAGCCCCAGCATTTT.